Presented here are 20 T cell receptor beta chains from one specimen sequenced in a study of T cells in localized non-small cell lung cancer. Repertoires were generated with immunoSEQ multiplex PCR, while TCRdb's copy carries only in-frame clones and drops some. The sample yields about 62,000 clones, 81% seen once. The material sequenced was PBMCs, taken before any cancer treatment. The receptor set was obtained from a man aged 40 to 69 with stage II lung adenocarcinoma.

This chain links TRBV6-1 with TRBJ1-5; TRBD1 agrees at 7 bases. Germline trimming cut 5 bases from V and 4 bases from J; bases unmatched to any gene: 8. This CDR3 is built from 15 residues. Germline lookup yields CDR1 MNHNS and CDR2 SASEGT. DNA for the CDR3: TGTGCCAGCAGTTTCCGGACAGGATCAAATCAGCCCCAGCATTTT. Encoded protein: CASSFRTGSNQPQHF.

The chain employs TRBV4-2 and TRBJ1-3; 7 nucleotides line up with TRBD1. The CDR3 is 15 residues long. Germline CDR1 is LGHNA and CDR2 is YNFKEQ. V was clipped by 4 bases and J by 0 bases; unmatched bases: 3. The CDR3 spells CASSPRDSSGNTIYF. CDR3 in DNA: TGTGCCAGCAGCCCCCGGGACAGCTCTGGAAACACCATATATTTT.

The rearrangement joins TRBV30 to TRBJ2-1, with 10 bases fitting TRBD2. V dropped 4 bases and J dropped 2; count of bases not matched to a gene: 14. The CDR3 runs to 18 residues. Looked up from germline, CDR1 is GTSNPN and CDR2 is SVGIG (reference sequence). In DNA form, the CDR3 reads TGTGCCTGGATGGGGTTTAGTCTAGCGGGAGTGGCCTACAATGAGCAGTTCTTC. It translates to CAWMGFSLAGVAYNEQFF.

The V call is TRBV6-5, the J call TRBJ1-5, with D possibly being TRBD1 (6 bases). The CDR3 has 13 amino acids. The V gene's germline CDR1 is MNHEY and CDR2 SVGAGI. The ends were cut back, 6 bases at V and 3 bases at J, with 9 bases in the middle. The CDR3 DNA is TGTGCCAGCAGAGGACAGTTCAATCAGCCCCAGCATTTT. Encoded protein: CASRGQFNQPQHF.

The rearrangement links TRBV7-9 to TRBJ1-4; D uncertain. V lost 8 bases to trimming and J lost 8 bases, with 15 bases between them. This CDR3 has 13 residues. CDR1 SEHNR and CDR2 FQNEAQ come from the germline V gene (reference sequence). CDR3 in DNA: TGTGCCAGCGAAGGGCAGGCCTTGGAAAAACTGTTTTTT. It encodes CASEGQALEKLFF.

The CDR3, as DNA: TGTGCCAGCAGTGCAGACAGGTCCTACGAGCAGTACTTC. This translates into CASSADRSYEQYF. The chain recombines TRBV2 with TRBJ2-7; D is possibly TRBD1 (6 bases). This CDR3 spans 13 amino acids. The germline V gene encodes CDR1 SNHLY and CDR2 FYNNEI. V was cut by 4 bases and J by 1 base, with 8 bases left in between.

V and J are TRBV4-3 and TRBJ2-7; D possibly corresponds to TRBD2 (6 bases). This CDR3 spans 18 amino acids. V was pared by 1 base and J by 3 bases, with 22 bases between. CDR1 LGHNA and CDR2 YSLEER come from the germline V gene. CDR3 protein: CASSQGGGVELQDYEQYF. The CDR3 DNA reads as TGCGCCAGCAGCCAAGGAGGAGGGGTAGAGTTACAGGACTACGAGCAGTACTTC.

This chain connects TRBV11-2 to TRBJ1-4, with a weak D call TRBD1 (6 bases). Trimming stripped 5 bases from V and 12 bases from J, with 22 bases between. The germline CDR1 and CDR2 sequences are SGHAT and FQNNGV. The CDR3 runs 15 residues. CDR3 in amino acids: CASSASGVPYDQLFF. DNA for the CDR3: TGTGCCAGCAGCGCTTCAGGGGTGCCCTATGACCAACTGTTTTTT. Complete variable domain (other parts from reference TRBV11-2 and TRBJ1-4): EAGVAQSPRYKIIEKRQSVAFWCNPISGHATLYWYQQILGQGPKLLIQFQNNGVVDDSQLPKDRFSAERLKGVDSTLKIQPAKLEDSAVYLCASSASGVPYDQLFFGSGTQLSVL.

V gene TRBV5-1 combines with J gene TRBJ1-1, with D unclear. CDR3 length: 14 amino acids. V shed 3 bases and J shed 4 bases, with 13 bases lying between them. The germline CDR1 and CDR2 sequences are SGHRS and YFSETQ. The CDR3 nucleotides are TGCGCCAGCAGCTCAAGACCCACGCGCACTGAAGCTTTCTTT. Its protein is CASSSRPTRTEAFF.

The J gene is TRBJ1-1, the V gene TRBV30; 7 nucleotides match TRBD1. V dropped 2 bases and J dropped 11; count of bases not matched to a gene: 14. The CDR3 extends over 14 amino acids. Germline V gives CDR1 GTSNPN, CDR2 SVGIG (reference sequence). In nucleotides, the CDR3 is TGTGCCTGGAGTCCTGGGACAGCTCAACAGAGGGCTTTCTTT. This gives the protein CAWSPGTAQQRAFF. The full variable domain, with the rest looked up from reference TRBV30 and TRBJ1-1, is SQTIHQWPATLVQPVGSPLSLECTVEGTSNPNLYWYRQAAGRGLQLLFYSVGIGQISSEVPQNLSASRPQDRQFILSSKKLLLSDSGFYLCAWSPGTAQQRAFFGQGTRLTVV.

This rearrangement joins TRBV7-2 to TRBJ1-2; unclear D gene. CDR3 length: 14 residues. Germline CDR1 and CDR2: SGHTA and FQGNSA. V shed 4 bases and J shed 2 bases, with 11 bases lying between them. In nucleotides, the CDR3 is TGTGCCAGCAGCTCCGGCATGGGCAACTATGGCTACACCTTC. Encoded protein: CASSSGMGNYGYTF.

The rearrangement joins TRBV11-2 to TRBJ2-1, with D possibly being TRBD1 or TRBD2 (5 bases each). The CDR3 is made up of 16 amino acids. Germline CDR1 reads SGHAT; CDR2 reads FQNNGV. Trimming removed 1 base from V and 4 bases from J, with 14 bases in between. The CDR3 DNA sequence: TGTGCCAGCAGCTTAGCAGAGGGGTTAGTGTACAATGAGCAGTTCTTC. Amino acids: CASSLAEGLVYNEQFF. Drawing the rest from reference TRBV11-2 and TRBJ2-1, the complete variable domain is EAGVAQSPRYKIIEKRQSVAFWCNPISGHATLYWYQQILGQGPKLLIQFQNNGVVDDSQLPKDRFSAERLKGVDSTLKIQPAKLEDSAVYLCASSLAEGLVYNEQFFGPGTRLTVL.

In nucleotides, the CDR3 is TGCGCCAGCAGCTTGGTTCGCGGGGCGTCCCTCGGCAATGGTGAGCAGTTCTTC. Encoded protein: CASSLVRGASLGNGEQFF. The V and J genes are TRBV5-1 and TRBJ2-1; D perhaps matches TRBD2 (6 bases). This CDR3 contains 18 residues. Germline V gene data show CDR1 as SGHRS and CDR2 as YFSETQ. V dropped 0 bases and J dropped 9 bases, with 25 bases sitting between them.

The chain couples TRBV7-8 to TRBJ2-5; D remains ambiguous. Trimming removed 2 bases from V and 5 bases from J, with 9 bases in between. The germline CDR1 and CDR2 sequences are SGHVS and FQNEAQ. The CDR3 consists of 13 residues. The CDR3 sequence is CASSLRRTETQYF. DNA of the CDR3: TGTGCCAGCAGCTTACGGCGGACGGAGACCCAGTACTTC.

This chain joins TRBV7-8 and TRBJ2-5; 13 nucleotides align to TRBD2. Per the germline V gene, CDR1 is SGHVS and CDR2 is FQNEAQ. This CDR3 region has 14 residues. J lost 4 bases, V lost 5 bases, and 1 base had no gene match. The CDR3 DNA sequence: TGTGCCAGCAGCCGACTAGCGGGAGGAGAGACCCAGTACTTC. This translates into CASSRLAGGETQYF.

This clone was counted a few times. V gene TRBV27 combines with J gene TRBJ1-5; D gene unclear. V was cut by 3 bases and J by 0 bases, with 0 bases left in between. The length of the CDR3 is 12 residues. Germline-derived CDR1 and CDR2 are MNHEY and SMNVEV (reference sequence). CDR3 nucleotide sequence: TGTGCCAGCAGTTTTAGCAATCAGCCCCAGCATTTT. Its translation is CASSFSNQPQHF.

CDR3 in amino acids: CASSEALHRSLRQPQHF. The CDR3 bases are TGTGCCAGCAGTGAAGCGCTTCATAGGAGTTTAAGGCAGCCCCAGCATTTT. The chain links TRBV2 to TRBJ1-5; D is uncertain. CDR1 and CDR2 from the germline V gene are SNHLY and FYNNEI. Trimming took off 0 bases at V and 7 bases at J, with 19 bases between the two ends. The CDR3 is 17 residues long. Filled out from reference TRBV2 and TRBJ1-5, the complete variable domain reads EPEVTQTPSHQVTQMGQEVILRCVPISNHLYFYWYRQILGQKVEFLVSFYNNEISEKSEIFDDQFSVERPDGSNFTLKIRSTKLEDSAMYFCASSEALHRSLRQPQHFGDGTRLSIL.

The genes are TRBV5-6 and TRBJ1-2; D might be TRBD1 (5 bases). V lost 0 bases and J lost 4, with 10 bases in between. There are 14 residues in the CDR3. Germline CDR1 reads SGHDT; CDR2 reads YYEEEE. The CDR3 protein is CASSLVSGSYGYTF. The DNA for the CDR3 is TGTGCCAGCAGCTTGGTATCAGGGTCCTATGGCTACACCTTC.

The V and J genes are TRBV5-5 and TRBJ2-1, with TRBD1 identical over 11 bases. The junction had 3 bases not matched to a gene; V was cut back by 1 base and J by 6 bases. Germline V CDR1 and CDR2: SGHKS, YYEKEE (reference sequence). This CDR3 has 15 residues. CDR3 sequence reads: CASSLPGTGGNEQFF. CDR3 DNA sequence: TGTGCCAGCAGCTTGCCCGGGACAGGGGGCAATGAGCAGTTCTTC.

The chain couples TRBV11-2 to TRBJ2-5; TRBD2 matches at 14 bases. Germline loops: CDR1 SGHAT, CDR2 FQNNGV. V shed 3 bases, J shed 3 bases, and the junction held 6 bases outside the gene matches. The CDR3 contains 17 residues. CDR3 bases: TGTGCCAGCAGCTTGACTAGCGGGAGGGCCTGGGAAGAGACCCAGTACTTC. Residues: CASSLTSGRAWEETQYF.